These 30 T cell receptor beta chains came from one sample sequenced in a study of CD8 T cells in Susac syndrome. Random hexamers were used to reverse transcribe the RNA input (about 0.45 to 1 ug). MiXCR was run by TCRdb on the immunoSEQ multiplex PCR reads, yielding one entry per CDR3 protein. The sample holds under 110,000 distinct CDR3 sequences, roughly 94% seen once. The sample taken for sequencing was CD8+ T cells from PBMCs. The receptors were sampled from a human donor with Susac syndrome.

This sequence joins TRBV7-9 and TRBJ2-7; the D gene is possibly TRBD1 (6 bases). This CDR3 is 17 amino acids long. The V gene's germline CDR1 is SEHNR and CDR2 FQNEAQ (reference sequence). The ends were cut back, 4 bases at V and 0 bases at J, with 19 bases in the middle. CDR3 protein: CASSSDPTGKFSYEQYF. CDR3 nucleotides: TGTGCCAGCAGCTCCGACCCCACAGGGAAATTCTCCTACGAGCAGTACTTC. Full variable domain (missing parts from reference TRBV7-9 and TRBJ2-7): DTGVSQNPRHKITKRGQNVTFRCDPISEHNRLYWYRQTLGQGPEFLTYFQNEAQLEKSRLLSDRFSAERPKGSFSTLEIQRTEQGDSAMYLCASSSDPTGKFSYEQYFGPGTRLTVT.

The chain uses TRBV5-6 and TRBJ2-1, with D tentatively TRBD1 (6 bases). Germline CDR1 SGHDT, CDR2 YYEEEE. CDR3 length: 13 amino acids. V lost 0 bases and J lost 10, with 11 bases in between. The CDR3 DNA reads TGTGCCAGCAGCTTGGGGGGGCCGGGGGAGCAGTTCTTC. It encodes CASSLGGPGEQFF.

The gene calls are TRBV6-5 and TRBJ1-1; D may be TRBD1 (5 bases). Per the germline V gene, CDR1 is MNHEY and CDR2 is SVGAGI. The V gene lost 0 bases and the J gene lost 6 bases, with 8 bases spanning the gap. This CDR3 region has 13 residues. In nucleotides, the CDR3 is TGTGCCAGCAGTTACTCAGGGGCTTCTGAAGCTTTCTTT. It specifies CASSYSGASEAFF.

This chain links TRBV13 with TRBJ2-7, with TRBD1 identical over 8 bases. The germline V gene has CDR1 PRHDT and CDR2 FYEKMQ (reference sequence). V shed 4 bases and J 5 bases; nucleotides not matched to a gene: 4. This CDR3 has 13 residues. The DNA for the CDR3 is TGTGCCAGCAGCTCCAGGACAGGGAACGAGCAGTACTTC. Protein product: CASSSRTGNEQYF.

The J gene is TRBJ1-2, the V gene TRBV2, with D uncertain. Trimming took off 7 bases at V and 0 bases at J, with 6 bases between the two ends. Germline V lookup: CDR1 SNHLY, CDR2 FYNNEI. This CDR3 region has 12 residues. DNA of the CDR3: TGTGCCAGCATGACCGCTAACTATGGCTACACCTTC. Translated, it gives CASMTANYGYTF.

Only a few counts were recorded for this clonotype. The chain joins TRBV20-1 to TRBJ2-7; maybe TRBD2 (6 bases). Deletions cut 0 bases from V and 1 base from J, with 13 bases between. The CDR3 totals 15 residues. Germline CDR1 is DFQATT and CDR2 is SNEGSKA (reference sequence). In DNA, the CDR3 is TGCAGTGCTAGAGATTCGCGGGGTACGTCCTACGAGCAGTACTTC. The encoded protein is CSARDSRGTSYEQYF.

The V gene is TRBV5-4, the J gene TRBJ2-7; 8 positions match TRBD1. V shed 2 bases, J shed 0 bases, and the junction held 1 base outside the gene matches. This CDR3 has 14 amino acids. Germline V CDR1 and CDR2: SGHNT, YYREEE (reference sequence). The CDR3 loop reads CASSFTGGSYEQYF. In DNA form, the CDR3 reads TGTGCCAGCAGCTTTACAGGGGGCTCCTACGAGCAGTACTTC.

The gene calls are TRBV4-1 and TRBJ2-3; D is uncertain. CDR3 length: 13 amino acids. Per the germline V gene, CDR1 is MGHRA and CDR2 is YSYEKL. Trimming pared 1 base from V and 0 bases from J, leaving 2 bases between. DNA of the CDR3: TGCGCCAGCAGCCAAGCCAGCACAGATACGCAGTATTTT. Translation gives CASSQASTDTQYF.

This rearrangement joins TRBV12-3 or TRBV12-4 to TRBJ2-2; the D gene could be TRBD1 or TRBD2 (5 bases each). The CDR3 is 15 amino acids. The germline V and J ends were trimmed by 7 bases and 4 bases, with 16 bases remaining between them. The CDR3, as DNA: TGTGCCAGCATCCGGGGCGGGCAGAGCACCGGGGAGCTGTTTTTT. It is translated as CASIRGGQSTGELFF.

The chain joins TRBV4-3 to TRBJ2-1, with 8 bases that match TRBD2. V dropped 4 bases and J dropped 3; count of bases not matched to a gene: 14. Germline V gene data show CDR1 as LGHNA and CDR2 as YSLEER. The CDR3 loop spans 18 amino acids. CDR3 DNA: TGCGCCAGCAGCCGGAGCGGGCTAGCGGGTGGGAGCTACAATGAGCAGTTCTTC. Translating gives CASSRSGLAGGSYNEQFF.

The chain couples TRBV29-1 to TRBJ1-5; D is ambiguous. The V gene lost 6 bases and the J gene lost 3 bases, with 3 bases spanning the gap. This CDR3 contains 10 residues. Per the germline V gene, CDR1 is SQVTM and CDR2 is ANQGSEA. The CDR3 DNA sequence: TGCAGCGTCTTCAATCAGCCCCAGCATTTT. Amino acids: CSVFNQPQHF. Filled out from reference TRBV29-1 and TRBJ1-5, the complete variable domain reads SAVISQKPSRDICQRGTSLTIQCQVDSQVTMMFWYRQQPGQSLTLIATANQGSEATYESGFVIDKFPISRPNLTFSTLTVSNMSPEDSSIYLCSVFNQPQHFGDGTRLSIL.

This chain joins TRBV6-2 or TRBV6-3 and TRBJ1-6; D is unresolved. The V end lost 6 bases, the J end lost 9 bases, and 21 bases lay between the germline ends. CDR1 MNHEY and CDR2 SVGEGT come from the germline V gene. CDR3 length equals 16 residues. The CDR3 protein is CASSMDYPSGLSPLHF. The CDR3 nucleotides are TGTGCCAGCAGCATGGATTACCCCTCCGGGCTTTCACCCCTCCACTTT.

The chain joins TRBV11-2 to TRBJ2-7; perhaps TRBD1 as D (5 bases). V was shortened by 4 bases and J by 1 base, with 8 bases between the two germline ends. The CDR3 length is 13 residues. Germline CDR1 reads SGHAT; CDR2 reads FQNNGV. CDR3: CASSYRQSYEQYF. The CDR3, as DNA: TGTGCCAGCAGCTACCGACAGTCCTACGAGCAGTACTTC. The full variable domain, in which reference TRBV11-2 and TRBJ2-7 provide the parts outside the CDR3, is EAGVAQSPRYKIIEKRQSVAFWCNPISGHATLYWYQQILGQGPKLLIQFQNNGVVDDSQLPKDRFSAERLKGVDSTLKIQPAKLEDSAVYLCASSYRQSYEQYFGPGTRLTVT.

J is TRBJ2-3 and V is TRBV3-1, with D perhaps TRBD1 (6 bases). V was trimmed by 0 bases and J by 0 bases, leaving 13 bases between them. In germline, CDR1 is LGHDT, CDR2 YNNKEL (reference sequence). This CDR3 has 17 amino acids. Here the CDR3 reads CASSQDSSTGSTDTQYF. The CDR3 DNA reads TGTGCCAGCAGCCAAGATTCGTCTACAGGGAGCACAGATACGCAGTATTTT.

V usage is TRBV3-1 and J usage is TRBJ2-5; D remains ambiguous. Trimming stripped 4 bases from V and 3 bases from J, with 6 bases between. CDR3 length: 12 residues. CDR1 is LGHDT, CDR2 YNNKEL, per germline (reference sequence). CDR3: CASSLLEETQYF. CDR3 DNA: TGTGCCAGCAGCCTCCTGGAAGAGACCCAGTACTTC.

There are a few counts of this clonotype. The rearrangement joins TRBV9 to TRBJ2-2; D unresolved. CDR1 and CDR2 from the germline V gene are SGDLS and YYNGEE. V lost 0 bases and J lost 7, with 10 bases in between. This CDR3 comprises 14 residues. The CDR3 region has the DNA TGTGCCAGCAGCGTAGGGGCTAGTAGCGGGGAGCTGTTTTTT. Translating gives CASSVGASSGELFF.

V and J are TRBV6-2 or TRBV6-3 and TRBJ1-6; maybe TRBD1 (5 bases). The CDR3 has 12 amino acids. V was clipped by 6 bases and J by 11 bases, with 11 bases between them. Germline values: CDR1 MNHEY, CDR2 SVGEGT. The CDR3 here is CASRAGSAPLHF. The CDR3 DNA reads TGTGCCAGCAGAGCAGGGAGTGCACCCCTCCACTTT.

The CDR3, as DNA: TGTGCCAGCACCAAATCTCTAGGTGTGGAGACCCAGTACTTC. It encodes CASTKSLGVETQYF. The genes are TRBV7-9 and TRBJ2-5, with no clear D. CDR1 and CDR2 (germline): SEHNR, FQNEAQ (reference sequence). The CDR3 consists of 14 residues. V was trimmed by 7 bases and J by 5 bases, leaving 17 bases between them.

The chain's CDR3 is CAISVSLAADTQYF. In DNA form, the CDR3 reads TGTGCCATCAGTGTCAGCCTAGCAGCGGATACGCAGTATTTT. The rearrangement joins TRBV10-3 to TRBJ2-3; D perhaps matches TRBD2 (5 bases). The CDR3 is made up of 14 amino acids. CDR1 is ENHRY and CDR2 is SYGVKD in the germline V gene. Trimming shortened V by 4 bases and J by 6 bases, and 14 bases separated the two germline ends.

The V call is TRBV29-1, the J call TRBJ2-7; D is unclear. The CDR3 is 10 amino acids. Germline V gives CDR1 SQVTM, CDR2 ANQGSEA. V gave up 5 bases and J gave up 4 bases, with 6 bases separating them. CDR3 residues: CSVLGYEQYF. The CDR3 DNA follows: TGCAGCGTTCTGGGGTACGAGCAGTACTTC.

V gene TRBV14 combines with J gene TRBJ1-6; D gene unclear. Germline V gene sequence: CDR1 SGHDN, CDR2 FVKESK. This CDR3 comprises 15 residues. Trimming pared 4 bases from V and 7 bases from J, leaving 14 bases between. The CDR3 DNA is TGTGCCAGCAGCCCCCTGAGGGTTGGAAATTCACCCCTCCACTTT. It codes for CASSPLRVGNSPLHF.

This chain joins TRBV9 and TRBJ1-5; TRBD1 is a possible D gene (5 bases). Germline assignment: CDR1 SGDLS and CDR2 YYNGEE. There are 15 residues in the CDR3. V was shortened by 0 bases and J by 7 bases, with 14 bases between the two germline ends. The CDR3 DNA reads TGTGCCAGCAGCGTAGATGGGGGAGTCGAGCAGCCCCAGCATTTT. It specifies CASSVDGGVEQPQHF.

The chain has TRBV6-5 and TRBJ2-1; possibly TRBD2 for D (6 bases). V was pared by 8 bases and J by 8 bases, with 10 bases between. Looked up from germline, CDR1 is MNHEY and CDR2 is SVGAGI. There are 11 residues in the CDR3. The CDR3 sequence: CASQEGHEQFF. The CDR3 DNA is TGTGCCAGCCAGGAGGGGCATGAGCAGTTCTTC.

The chain couples TRBV4-2 to TRBJ2-1, with D hard to call. The CDR3 is 13 residues long. Deletions cut 2 bases from V and 9 bases from J, with 11 bases between. Germline assignment: CDR1 LGHNA and CDR2 YNFKEQ. The CDR3 sequence: CASSQTFEREQFF. The CDR3 nucleotides read TGTGCCAGCAGCCAAACCTTCGAACGTGAGCAGTTCTTC.

The J gene is TRBJ1-6, the V gene TRBV14; D gene unclear. Germline values: CDR1 SGHDN, CDR2 FVKESK. Trimming removed 1 base at V and 7 bases at J, with 8 bases between. This CDR3 region has 14 residues. Here the CDR3 DNA reads TGTGCCAGCAGCCAAGCGGGCCTGAATTCACCCCTCCACTTT. It is translated as CASSQAGLNSPLHF.

The V call is TRBV7-8, the J call TRBJ1-3, with no clear D. The ends were cut back, 8 bases at V and 3 bases at J, with 14 bases in the middle. The CDR3 has 14 residues. In germline, CDR1 is SGHVS, CDR2 FQNEAQ. The CDR3 nucleotides read TGTGCCAGCTCGGGGAGGTCAATTGGAAACACCATATATTTT. Residues: CASSGRSIGNTIYF.

The V and J genes are TRBV6-5 and TRBJ2-5; D gene unclear. The germline gives CDR1 MNHEY, CDR2 SVGAGI. V was cut by 0 bases and J by 5 bases, with 10 bases left in between. This CDR3 is 14 amino acids long. CDR3 DNA: TGTGCCAGCAGTTACTCGTTAACGGTGGAGACCCAGTACTTC. Translated: CASSYSLTVETQYF.

The chain employs TRBV27 and TRBJ2-7; 13 bases fit TRBD2. CDR1 is MNHEY, CDR2 SMNVEV, per germline (reference sequence). The CDR3 runs to 14 residues. With 5 bases clipped from V and 4 bases from J, the junction kept 2 bases outside the gene matches. The CDR3 DNA follows: TGTGCCAGCAGTCTGGGACTAGCGGGGTACGAGCAGTACTTC. Its protein is CASSLGLAGYEQYF.

V gene TRBV27 combines with J gene TRBJ2-3, with TRBD1 identical over 8 bases. Trimming at V came to 5 bases and at J to 3 bases, leaving 7 bases not matched to a gene. This CDR3 region has 15 residues. From germline, CDR1 is MNHEY and CDR2 SMNVEV (reference sequence). CDR3 nucleotides: TGTGCCAGCAGTCCCAGGACAGGGTTGACAGATACGCAGTATTTT. As protein: CASSPRTGLTDTQYF.

The chain carries TRBV24-1 and TRBJ2-5; 7 bases agree with TRBD1. The CDR3 is 17 amino acids. Per the germline V gene, CDR1 is KGHDR and CDR2 is SFDVKD. The trim removed 9 bases at V and 2 bases at J, leaving 17 bases unmatched. The CDR3 reads CATSTAYGGGQQETQYF. The CDR3 DNA is TGTGCCACCTCCACTGCCTATGGTGGGGGACAGCAAGAGACCCAGTACTTC.